This T cell receptor (beta chain) is drawn from a study of graft-versus-host responses after intestinal transplantation (dated by TCRdb to about 2021). Regarding the research as a whole: The transplants that recipients got were multivisceral, liver-intestinal, or isolated intestinal. Instead of going to the commercial service, samples from a few later patients were sequenced in-house on an Illumina MiSeq and processed with MiXCR. Donor T cell macrochimerism was defined as a peak of at least 4% donor T cells among recipient peripheral blood mononuclear cells. Every recipient was given anti-thymocyte globulin induction, followed by about 3 years of maintenance tacrolimus and steroids. Bulk TCR-beta CDR3 sequencing was used to track graft-versus-host and host-versus-graft alloreactive T cell clones in the graft, circulation and bone marrow after intestinal transplantation. To identify alloreactive clones, pre-transplant mixed lymphocyte reaction products were sequenced and compared with unstimulated pre-transplant donor and recipient T cells. A cohort of approximately 23 intestinal transplant recipients, including one retransplant, was enrolled, and a few patients lacking pretransplant specimens were excluded.

The paper as a whole reports these results and caveats: Conclusions were limited by the relatively low number and heterogeneity of intestinal transplant patients. GvH clones turned up in recipient bone marrow, with some appearing earlier in ileal mucosa or blood, a pattern consistent with an intestinal mucosal origin. Peak levels of circulating GvH clones were associated with declines in HvG clones early after transplant. In patients with donor T cell macrochimerism, the allografts had high GvH to HvG T cell clonal ratios.

The library relied on the immunoSEQ multiplex PCR assay. For most patients, high-throughput TCR-beta CDR3 sequencing of genomic DNA was performed by Adaptive Biotechnologies. As for the authors' bioinformatics: Adaptive's ImmunoSEQ software was the source of the TCR sequencing data for 15 to 20 patients, while three other patients were processed with MiXCR and VDJtools. CDR3 nucleotide sequences shared between donor and recipient were removed because their origin could not be assigned. At least 2-fold expansion over unstimulated cells and a minimum CFSE-low frequency of 0.002% (template counts) or 0.001% (read counts) were required for clones to be classified as alloreactive. Clones detected in sequenced pre-transplant spleen, lymph node, or MLR CFSE-low populations of the donor or recipient were defined as mappable. The cumulative frequency of alloreactive clones was calculated as a percentage of all sequences, weighted by copy number. This immuneACCESS table, as held by TCRdb, lists in-frame sequences with V and J called but not all clones. Of the missing ones, under half trace to an unresolved V gene in checked studies; the others have no known cause. Clone size and V and J calls were adopted from that table, with D and trimming inferred from the DNA. The sample table holds 37,000 or so clones, of which approximately 90% were seen once. The biggest ten clones account for roughly 18% of the sample.

The junction shows trimming of 7 bases on V and 4 bases on J, plus 14 bases between the germline ends. Taken from the germline V gene, the CDR1 and CDR2 loops are MNHNS and SASEGT. The cysteine opens and the phenylalanine closes a CDR3 of 13 amino acids. The read is trimmed to its CDR3 DNA, 39 bases read in frame from base 1. A word on this clone: The target of this receptor is not known. Nothing much larger sits one base from this clone, and base qualities are not available.

Dithiothreitol, EDTA incubations and collagenase D digestion were used to isolate intraepithelial and lamina propria lymphocytes from graft specimens. Bulk TCR-beta sequencing was performed on serial intestinal graft biopsy specimens collected as late as 600 days after transplant. The TCR was taken from a human patient who received an intestinal transplant, so some T cells may come from the graft donor. The V and J genes are TRBV6-1 and TRBJ2-7, with the D call perhaps TRBD1 or TRBD2, as 6 bases match in each case. This sample comprised ileum tissue, obtained around 190 days after intestinal transplant. The nucleotide sequence is given as TGTGCCAGCACCCCAGGAGGGGGGTACGAGCAGTACTTC. This translates into CASTPGGGYEQYF.